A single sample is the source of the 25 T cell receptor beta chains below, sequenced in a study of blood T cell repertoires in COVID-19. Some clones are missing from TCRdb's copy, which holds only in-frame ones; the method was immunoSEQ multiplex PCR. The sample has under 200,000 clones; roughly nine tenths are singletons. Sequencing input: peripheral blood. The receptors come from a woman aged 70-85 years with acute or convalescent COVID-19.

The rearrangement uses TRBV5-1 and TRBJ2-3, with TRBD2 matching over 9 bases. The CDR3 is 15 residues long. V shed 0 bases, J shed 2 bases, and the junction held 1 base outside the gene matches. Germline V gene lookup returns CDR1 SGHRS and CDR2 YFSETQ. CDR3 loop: CASSLGTSVTDTQYF. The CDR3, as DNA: TGCGCCAGCAGCTTGGGGACTAGCGTCACAGATACGCAGTATTTT.

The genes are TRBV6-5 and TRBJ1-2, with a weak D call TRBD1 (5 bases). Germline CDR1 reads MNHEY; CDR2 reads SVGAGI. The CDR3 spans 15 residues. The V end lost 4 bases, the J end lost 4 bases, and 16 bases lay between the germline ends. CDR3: CASSSGGGISYGYTF. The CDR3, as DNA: TGTGCCAGCAGTTCCGGGGGGGGGATCTCCTATGGCTACACCTTC.

CDR3 nucleotide sequence: TGTGCCAGCAGGGTTGACAGGGTTGAGCAGTACTTC. Translation: CASRVDRVEQYF. The genes are TRBV2 and TRBJ2-7; 7 positions match TRBD1. V was pared by 6 bases and J by 7 bases, with 6 bases of the junction left unmatched. The germline V gene encodes CDR1 SNHLY and CDR2 FYNNEI. CDR3 length: 12 amino acids.

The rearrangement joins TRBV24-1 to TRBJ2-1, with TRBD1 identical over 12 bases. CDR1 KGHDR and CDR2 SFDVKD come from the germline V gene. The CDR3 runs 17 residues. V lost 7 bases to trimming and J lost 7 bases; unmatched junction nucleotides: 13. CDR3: CATSNPGQGAQPNEQFF. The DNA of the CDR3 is TGTGCCACCAGCAATCCGGGACAGGGGGCGCAGCCAAATGAGCAGTTCTTC.

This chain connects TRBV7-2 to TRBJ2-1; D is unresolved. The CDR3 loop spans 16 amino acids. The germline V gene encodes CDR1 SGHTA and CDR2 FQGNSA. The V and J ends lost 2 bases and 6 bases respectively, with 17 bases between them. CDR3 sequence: CASSLLSLHLLNEQFF. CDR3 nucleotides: TGTGCCAGCAGCTTACTCTCCTTACACCTCCTCAATGAGCAGTTCTTC.

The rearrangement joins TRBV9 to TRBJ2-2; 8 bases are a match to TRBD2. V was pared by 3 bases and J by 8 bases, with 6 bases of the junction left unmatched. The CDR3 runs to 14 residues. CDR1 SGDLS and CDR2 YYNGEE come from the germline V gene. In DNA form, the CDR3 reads TGTGCCAGCAGCGCCCGGACTAGCACAGGGGAGCTGTTTTTT. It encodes CASSARTSTGELFF.

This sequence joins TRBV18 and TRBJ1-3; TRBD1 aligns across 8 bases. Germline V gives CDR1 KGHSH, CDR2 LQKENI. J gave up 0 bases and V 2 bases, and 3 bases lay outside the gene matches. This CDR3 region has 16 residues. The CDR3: CASSPGTGGSGNTIYF. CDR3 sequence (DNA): TGTGCCAGCTCACCAGGGACAGGCGGCTCTGGAAACACCATATATTTT.

The CDR3 coding sequence is TGCGCCAGCAGCGGGACAGGGTCGTCTGGGGCCAACGTCCTGACTTTC. Residues: CASSGTGSSGANVLTF. V and J are TRBV10-1 and TRBJ2-6, with 9 bases lining up with TRBD1. This CDR3 region has 16 residues. V lost 6 bases and J lost 1; bases outside the gene matches: 4. CDR1 is WNHNN and CDR2 is SYGVQD in the germline V gene (reference sequence).

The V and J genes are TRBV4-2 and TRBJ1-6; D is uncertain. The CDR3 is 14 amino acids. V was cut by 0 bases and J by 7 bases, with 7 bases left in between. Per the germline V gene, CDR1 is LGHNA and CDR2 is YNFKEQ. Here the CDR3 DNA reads TGTGCCAGCAGCCAAGAACCAGGAAATTCACCCCTCCACTTT. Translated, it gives CASSQEPGNSPLHF.

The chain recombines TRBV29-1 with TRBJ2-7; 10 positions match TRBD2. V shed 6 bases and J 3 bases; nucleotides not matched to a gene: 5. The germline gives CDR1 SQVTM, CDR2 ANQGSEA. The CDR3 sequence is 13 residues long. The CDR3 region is CSVLAGVSYEQYF. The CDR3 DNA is TGCAGCGTCCTAGCGGGAGTGAGCTACGAGCAGTACTTC.

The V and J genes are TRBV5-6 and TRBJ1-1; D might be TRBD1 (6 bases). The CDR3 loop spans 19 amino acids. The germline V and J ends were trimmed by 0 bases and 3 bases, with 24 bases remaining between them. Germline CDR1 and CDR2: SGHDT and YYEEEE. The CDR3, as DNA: TGTGCCAGCAGCTTGGGGCCAGGGAAGACACAGGGAGGGGACACTGAAGCTTTCTTT. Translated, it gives CASSLGPGKTQGGDTEAFF.

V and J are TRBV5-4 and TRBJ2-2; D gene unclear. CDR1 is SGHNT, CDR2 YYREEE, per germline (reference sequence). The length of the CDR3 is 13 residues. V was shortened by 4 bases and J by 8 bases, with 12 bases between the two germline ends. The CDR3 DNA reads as TGTGCCAGCAGCCCCACCTCTCGGGGGGAGCTGTTTTTT. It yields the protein CASSPTSRGELFF.

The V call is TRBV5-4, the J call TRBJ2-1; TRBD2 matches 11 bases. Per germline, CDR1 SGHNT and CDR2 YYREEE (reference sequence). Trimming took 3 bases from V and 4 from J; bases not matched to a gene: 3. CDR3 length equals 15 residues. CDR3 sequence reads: CASSSGLAGYNEQFF. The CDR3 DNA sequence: TGTGCCAGCAGCTCTGGACTAGCGGGTTACAATGAGCAGTTCTTC.

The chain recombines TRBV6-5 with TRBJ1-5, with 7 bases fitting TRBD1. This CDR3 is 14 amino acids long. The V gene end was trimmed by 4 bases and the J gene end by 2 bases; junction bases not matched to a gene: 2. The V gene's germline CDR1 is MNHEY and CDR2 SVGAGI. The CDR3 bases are TGTGCCAGCAGTTGGGACAGAGGCAATCAGCCCCAGCATTTT. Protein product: CASSWDRGNQPQHF.

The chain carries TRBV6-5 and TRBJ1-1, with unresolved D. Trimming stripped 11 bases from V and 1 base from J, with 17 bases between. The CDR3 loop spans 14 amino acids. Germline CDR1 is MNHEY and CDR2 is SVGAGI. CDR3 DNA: TGTGCCGCGGCTCTCCTCGGCCGGAACACTGAAGCTTTCTTT. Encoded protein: CAAALLGRNTEAFF.

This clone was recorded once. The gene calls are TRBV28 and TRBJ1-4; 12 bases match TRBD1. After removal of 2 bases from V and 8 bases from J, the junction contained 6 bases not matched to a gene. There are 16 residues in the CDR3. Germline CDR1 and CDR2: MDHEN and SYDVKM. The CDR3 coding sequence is TGTGCCAGCAGTTTAGGGGGACAGGGGGCTAGGGAAAAACTGTTTTTT. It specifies CASSLGGQGAREKLFF.

The CDR3 nucleotides read TGTGCCAGCAGTGAAGACAGGGTCTCCCTGTTCCCCCAGCATTTT. Amino acids: CASSEDRVSLFPQHF. This rearrangement joins TRBV6-1 to TRBJ1-5; tentatively, D is TRBD1 (6 bases). Germline V CDR1 and CDR2: MNHNS, SASEGT. V lost 1 base and J 10 bases, leaving 17 bases between the germline ends. The CDR3 contains 15 residues.

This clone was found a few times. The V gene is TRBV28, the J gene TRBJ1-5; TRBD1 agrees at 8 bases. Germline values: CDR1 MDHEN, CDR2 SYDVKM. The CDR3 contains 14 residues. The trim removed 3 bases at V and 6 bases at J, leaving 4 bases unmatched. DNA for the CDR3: TGTGCCAGCAGTTTCCGGGACAGGCGTCAGCCCCAGCATTTT. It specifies CASSFRDRRQPQHF.

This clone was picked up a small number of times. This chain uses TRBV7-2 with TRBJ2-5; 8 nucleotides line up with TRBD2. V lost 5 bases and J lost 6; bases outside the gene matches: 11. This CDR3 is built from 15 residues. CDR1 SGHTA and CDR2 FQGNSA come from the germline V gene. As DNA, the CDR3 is TGTGCCAGCAGCCCCCACCGGGCGGGAGGAAAGACCCAGTACTTC. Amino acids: CASSPHRAGGKTQYF.

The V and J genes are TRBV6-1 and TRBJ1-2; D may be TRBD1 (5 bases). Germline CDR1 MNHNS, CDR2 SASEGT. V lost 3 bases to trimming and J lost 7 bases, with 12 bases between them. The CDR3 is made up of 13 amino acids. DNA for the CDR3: TGTGCCAGCAGTGATCAGGGATTGAGTGGCTACACCTTC. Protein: CASSDQGLSGYTF.

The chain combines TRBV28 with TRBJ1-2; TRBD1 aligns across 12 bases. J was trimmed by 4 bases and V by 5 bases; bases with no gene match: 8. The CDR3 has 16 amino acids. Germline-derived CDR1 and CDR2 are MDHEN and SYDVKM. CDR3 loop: CASSPPGQGAGYGYTF. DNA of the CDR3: TGTGCCAGCAGTCCTCCGGGACAGGGGGCCGGCTATGGCTACACCTTC.

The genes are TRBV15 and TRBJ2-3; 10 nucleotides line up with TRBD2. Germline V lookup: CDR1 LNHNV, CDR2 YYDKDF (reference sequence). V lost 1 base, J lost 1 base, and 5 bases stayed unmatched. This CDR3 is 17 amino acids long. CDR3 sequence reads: CATSRVVLAGGTDTQYF. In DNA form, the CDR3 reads TGTGCCACCAGCAGAGTAGTGCTAGCGGGAGGCACAGATACGCAGTATTTT. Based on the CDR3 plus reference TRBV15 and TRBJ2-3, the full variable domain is DAMVIQNPRYQVTQFGKPVTLSCSQTLNHNVMYWYQQKSSQAPKLLFHYYDKDFNNEADTPDNFQSRRPNTSFCFLDIRSPGLGDTAMYLCATSRVVLAGGTDTQYFGPGTRLTVL.

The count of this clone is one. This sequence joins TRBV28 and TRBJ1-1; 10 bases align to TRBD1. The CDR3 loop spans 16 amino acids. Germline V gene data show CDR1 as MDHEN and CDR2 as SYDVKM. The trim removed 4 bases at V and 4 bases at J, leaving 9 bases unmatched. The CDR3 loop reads CASSSPRGQGTTEAFF. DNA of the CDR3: TGTGCCAGCAGTTCACCCCGGGGACAGGGGACCACTGAAGCTTTCTTT.

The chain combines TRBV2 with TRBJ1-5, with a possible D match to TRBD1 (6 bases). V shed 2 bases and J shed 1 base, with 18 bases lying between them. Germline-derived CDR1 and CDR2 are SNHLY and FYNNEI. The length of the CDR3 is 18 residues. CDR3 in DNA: TGTGCCAGCAGTGAAAGGGGGATTGGTCAGAGGAGCAATCAGCCCCAGCATTTT. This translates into CASSERGIGQRSNQPQHF.

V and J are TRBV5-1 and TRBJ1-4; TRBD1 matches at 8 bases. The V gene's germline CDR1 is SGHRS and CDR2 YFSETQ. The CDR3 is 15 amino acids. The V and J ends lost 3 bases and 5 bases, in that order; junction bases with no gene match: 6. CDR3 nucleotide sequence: TGCGCCAGCAGCTACGGGACAGGCTTAAATGAAAAACTGTTTTTT. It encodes CASSYGTGLNEKLFF.